Shown below are 19 T cell receptor beta chains from a single sample sequenced in a study of blood T cell repertoires in COVID-19. Sequenced by immunoSEQ multiplex PCR; TCRdb stores in-frame clones only, minus some. Of about 140,000 clones in the sample, just under 80% were seen once. Material: peripheral blood. The receptor set was obtained from a woman aged 60-75 years with acute or convalescent COVID-19.

The chain joins TRBV30 to TRBJ1-5; D not certain. This CDR3 spans 13 amino acids. The germline V gene has CDR1 GTSNPN and CDR2 SVGIG (reference sequence). Trimming cost V 1 base and J 9 bases, with 13 bases left between them. The CDR3 loop is CAWSESAPGPQHF. CDR3 nucleotide sequence: TGTGCCTGGAGTGAAAGCGCCCCTGGGCCCCAGCATTTT.

The chain couples TRBV25-1 to TRBJ1-1; 8 nucleotides line up with TRBD1. This CDR3 has 18 residues. Germline V lookup: CDR1 MGHDK, CDR2 SYGVNS. The V gene end was trimmed by 4 bases and the J gene end by 1 base; junction bases not matched to a gene: 14. CDR3 bases: TGTGCCAGCAGTGCCCACCTGAGGCAGGGGGCTTCGAACACTGAAGCTTTCTTT. Encoded protein: CASSAHLRQGASNTEAFF.

This clone has just one count. The chain uses TRBV5-1 and TRBJ2-7; D may be TRBD1 (5 bases). Germline V gene sequence: CDR1 SGHRS, CDR2 YFSETQ. The CDR3 has 14 residues. V was cut by 0 bases and J by 3 bases, with 10 bases left in between. The CDR3 DNA reads TGCGCCAGCAGCTTGGTGGGGCTCAGCTACGAGCAGTACTTC. Its translation: CASSLVGLSYEQYF. The whole variable domain, remainder taken from reference TRBV5-1 and TRBJ2-7, is KAGVTQTPRYLIKTRGQQVTLSCSPISGHRSVSWYQQTPGQGLQFLFEYFSETQRNKGNFPGRFSGRQFSNSRSEMNVSTLELGDSALYLCASSLVGLSYEQYFGPGTRLTVT.

This sequence joins TRBV7-9 and TRBJ1-1; D gene unclear. Trimming removed 1 base at V and 8 bases at J, with 11 bases between. This CDR3 region has 13 residues. CDR1 and CDR2 (germline): SEHNR, FQNEAQ (reference sequence). In DNA form, the CDR3 reads TGTGCCAGCAGCTTAGAGCCCGCCGGGGAAGCTTTCTTT. Protein product: CASSLEPAGEAFF.

The CDR3 here is CASSRSGQDYGYTF. As DNA, the CDR3 is TGTGCCAGCTCACGCTCAGGGCAGGACTATGGCTACACCTTC. This rearrangement joins TRBV18 to TRBJ1-2, with D tentatively TRBD1 (5 bases). CDR1 and CDR2 from the germline V gene are KGHSH and LQKENI. CDR3 length equals 14 residues. Trimming stripped 4 bases from V and 3 bases from J, with 12 bases between.

The chain carries TRBV20-1 and TRBJ2-1; 9 nucleotides match TRBD2. Germline CDR1 is DFQATT and CDR2 is SNEGSKA (reference sequence). Trimming cost V 3 bases and J 0 bases; bases outside gene matches: 9. The CDR3 runs 17 residues. In nucleotides, the CDR3 is TGCAGTGCTAGTGGCACCCTAGCGGGGAGCTCCTACAATGAGCAGTTCTTC. It codes for CSASGTLAGSSYNEQFF.

The chain joins TRBV4-1 to TRBJ1-2; 11 positions agree with TRBD1. CDR1 is MGHRA, CDR2 YSYEKL, per germline. This CDR3 has 16 amino acids. J gave up 6 bases and V 2 bases, and 8 bases lay outside the gene matches. CDR3 in DNA: TGCGCCAGCAGCCAATGGACAGGGGGCAATATGGATGGCTACACCTTC. Protein: CASSQWTGGNMDGYTF.

This clone has just one count. This chain joins TRBV6-2 or TRBV6-3 and TRBJ2-3; D is unresolved. V lost 3 bases and J 1 base, leaving 8 bases between the germline ends. This CDR3 is built from 14 residues. Germline V lookup: CDR1 MNHEY, CDR2 SVGEGT. The CDR3 DNA sequence: TGTGCCAGCAGTTATGTCCTCGGCACAGATACGCAGTATTTT. As protein: CASSYVLGTDTQYF.

The V call is TRBV7-9, the J call TRBJ1-1; the D gene is possibly TRBD1 (5 bases). The CDR3 contains 15 residues. Between the trimmed V and J ends, which lost 5 bases and 3 bases, there was a span of 16 bases. Germline lookup yields CDR1 SEHNR and CDR2 FQNEAQ (reference sequence). Written as DNA, the CDR3 is TGTGCCAGCAGCCTTTCCTTGCGCAGGGACACTGAAGCTTTCTTT. This codes for CASSLSLRRDTEAFF.

The rearrangement links TRBV19 to TRBJ2-1; 7 bases map to TRBD2. CDR3 size: 17 residues. The junction had 11 bases not matched to a gene; V was cut back by 6 bases and J by 0 bases. CDR1 and CDR2 from the germline V gene are LNHDA and SQIVND (reference sequence). CDR3 DNA: TGTGCCAGTAGGCAGGTGGGAGGGAGTTCCTCCTACAATGAGCAGTTCTTC. Translated, it gives CASRQVGGSSSYNEQFF.

The chain links TRBV9 to TRBJ2-4, with 10 bases fitting TRBD2. Per the germline V gene, CDR1 is SGDLS and CDR2 is YYNGEE. The J segment lost 0 bases and the V segment lost 3 bases, leaving 3 bases of the junction unmatched. The CDR3 contains 16 residues. DNA of the CDR3: TGTGCCAGCAGCGAAACTAGCGGGGTAGCCAAAAACATTCAGTACTTC. Protein product: CASSETSGVAKNIQYF. The full variable domain, in which reference TRBV9 and TRBJ2-4 provide the parts outside the CDR3, is DSGVTQTPKHLITATGQRVTLRCSPRSGDLSVYWYQQSLDQGLQFLIQYYNGEERAKGNILERFSAQQFPDLHSELNLSSLELGDSALYFCASSETSGVAKNIQYFGAGTRLSVL.

The rearrangement uses TRBV28 and TRBJ1-2, with TRBD1 identical over 7 bases. CDR1 MDHEN and CDR2 SYDVKM come from the germline V gene. The CDR3 contains 13 residues. Germline trimming cut 7 bases from V and 4 bases from J; bases unmatched to any gene: 6. The CDR3 is CASTPGGTYGYTF. The CDR3 DNA is TGTGCCAGCACCCCAGGGGGGACCTATGGCTACACCTTC.

As DNA, the CDR3 is TGCGCCAGCAGCTTGGGGGCGGGAGTAGGTGAAAAACTGTTTTTT. This sequence encodes CASSLGAGVGEKLFF. The chain uses TRBV5-1 and TRBJ1-4; no reliable D call. The CDR3 sequence is 15 residues long. Between the trimmed V and J ends, which lost 0 bases and 7 bases, there was a span of 13 bases. The germline V gene has CDR1 SGHRS and CDR2 YFSETQ.

The rearrangement joins TRBV6-1 to TRBJ1-5, with 9 bases that match TRBD1. The CDR3 is made up of 16 amino acids. CDR1 is MNHNS, CDR2 SASEGT, per germline. The junction had 6 bases not matched to a gene; V was cut back by 2 bases and J by 4 bases. The CDR3 DNA reads TGTGCCAGCAGTGAAAAGAGGGGGACAGGGAATCAGCCCCAGCATTTT. Amino acids: CASSEKRGTGNQPQHF.

A note on this clone: The same CDR3 is also encoded by other DNA sequences in this sample. The chain uses TRBV3-1 (or the pseudogene TRBV3-2) and TRBJ1-4; maybe TRBD1 (6 bases). Trimming took 3 bases from V and 1 from J, leaving 9 bases between them. Looked up from germline, CDR1 is LGHDT and CDR2 is YNNKEL (reference sequence). The CDR3 length is 15 residues. The DNA of the CDR3 is TGTGCCAGCAGCCAGAGGGGGTTAACTAATGAAAAACTGTTTTTT. Its protein is CASSQRGLTNEKLFF.

V usage is TRBV10-2 and J usage is TRBJ2-7; 9 positions match TRBD2. The CDR3 loop spans 14 amino acids. Germline loops: CDR1 WSHSY, CDR2 SAAADI. V shed 10 bases and J 2 bases; nucleotides not matched to a gene: 9. Written as DNA, the CDR3 is TGCGCCACCAAACTAGCGGGTCCAACCTACGAGCAGTACTTC. The encoded protein is CATKLAGPTYEQYF.

This clone was seen many times. This chain uses TRBV30 with TRBJ2-1; tentatively, D is TRBD2 (6 bases). The germline gives CDR1 GTSNPN, CDR2 SVGIG (reference sequence). The CDR3 runs to 14 residues. Trimming cost V 1 base and J 7 bases, with 14 bases left between them. CDR3: CAWSGDSLRNEQFF. As DNA, the CDR3 is TGTGCCTGGAGTGGGGACTCCCTGAGGAATGAGCAGTTCTTC.

This rearrangement joins TRBV7-8 to TRBJ2-1; TRBD2 agrees at 9 bases. This CDR3 spans 16 amino acids. V was pared by 1 base and J by 0 bases, with 1 base of the junction left unmatched. The V gene's germline CDR1 is SGHVS and CDR2 FQNEAQ. The CDR3 loop reads CASSLGGGASYNEQFF. The DNA for the CDR3 is TGTGCCAGCAGCTTAGGCGGGGGGGCCTCCTACAATGAGCAGTTCTTC.

This rearrangement joins TRBV30 to TRBJ1-2; tentative D call: TRBD1 (5 bases). The CDR3 is 15 amino acids. The germline gives CDR1 GTSNPN, CDR2 SVGIG (reference sequence). V was trimmed by 4 bases and J by 4 bases, leaving 19 bases between them. Here the CDR3 DNA reads TGTGCCTGGAAGGGACTAAATAACCCTCGCTATGGCTACACCTTC. Translation: CAWKGLNNPRYGYTF.